Here is one T cell receptor beta chain with its context. Its specificity is not known. The entry originates in a study of Ad26.COV2.S vaccination and SARS-CoV-2 variants. Overall study context: Intramuscular Ad26.COV2.S doses were given once or twice, 56 days apart.

Whole-study results and caveats: It was reported that spike-specific CD8+ and CD4+ T cell responses were substantially broad after vaccination. Analyses that measured TCR breadth and depth may have underestimated total T cell responses.

CDR1 is SGHDT, CDR2 YYEEEE, per germline. Between the trimmed V and J ends, which lost 0 bases and 4 bases, there was a span of 8 bases. The CDR3 extends over 14 amino acids. Assay: immunoSEQ multiplex PCR; the TCRdb copy retains only in-frame clones and omits some. Counted here are more than 350,000 clones, roughly 90% occurring once; the ten biggest clones make up 9.5% to 15%. The treatment is: 19 received Ad26.COV2.S at low or high dose, single or two shots; about five received placebo; per-sample allocation not given. Day 63 after the first injection of vaccine or placebo was the sampling time. Ad26 vector vaccine expressed Wuhan-strain SARS-CoV-2 spike.

This material consisted of peripheral blood, taken in a trial of Ad26.COV2.S vaccine versus placebo. V gene TRBV5-6 combines with J gene TRBJ1-3; D ambiguous. The TCR sequence derives from a person between 18 and 65 years old who received the Ad26.COV2.S COVID-19 vaccine or a placebo. CDR3 DNA sequence: TGTGCCAGCAGCTTGGAGGGCTTCGGAAACACCATATATTTT. Translation: CASSLEGFGNTIYF.